This T cell receptor beta chain was documented in a study of blood T cell repertoires in COVID-19 (TCRdb year 2020). About the study as a whole: The collaborator samples originated in the United States, Italy and Spain and spanned the acute and convalescent phases of COVID-19. The material from the prospective study consisted of cDNA or gDNA derived from T cells, B-cell-depleted T cells, or PBMCs. The dataset comprised deeply sampled blood TCRbeta repertoires from subjects exposed to, actively infected with, or recovered from COVID-19. The repertoires were released in a freely available public database intended as a resource for research on the immune response to SARS-CoV-2. The samples were drawn from the first 160 participants of the ongoing ImmuneRACE study and from over 950 subjects provided by 6 global collaborators. A de-identified subject ID, COVID-19 status, age in years and sex were almost always included in the sample metadata. HLA class I and class II types, where available, came from metadata supplied by the sample provider rather than from assay-based typing.

The research as a whole found: The amount of clinical and demographic metadata varied by source and participant and was provided uncurated.

TCRbeta CDR3 regions were amplified from genomic DNA by means of the immunoSEQ Assay, a bias-controlled multiplex PCR. In the paper's pipeline: Nucleated cell counts per sample were estimated from amplification of reference gene primers within the assay. Sequence reads were collapsed and filtered to measure the absolute abundance of every unique TCRbeta CDR3 rearrangement. For each sample, productive Simpson clonality was calculated as the square root of Simpson's diversity index across productive rearrangements. TCRdb provides this immuneACCESS table in a form limited to in-frame rearrangements. Some clones are lacking; in checked studies, under half of them reflect an unresolved V gene, and why the rest are absent is not known. That table gives V, J and clone size, and the DNA gave D and trimming. In this sample the table shows roughly 250,000 clones, roughly 81% of which occur a single time. Around 0.96% of the sample comes from the top ten.

A note on this clone: Its antigen is unknown. No base quality values were provided; no much bigger clone lies one nucleotide off.

Inclusive of the bounding cysteine and phenylalanine, the CDR3 is 16 residues long. Of the read, only the CDR3 DNA is kept; its 48 bases are in frame from base 1. The trim is 1 base for V and 0 bases for J, with a gap of 13 bases between the germline ends. Reading the germline V gene gives CDR1 LGHNA and CDR2 YSLEER. Collaborating institutions collected whole blood in K2EDTA tubes following their own protocols. For TCRbeta analysis, collaborator samples were shipped as frozen whole blood, as isolated PBMCs, or as DNA extracted from either sample type. The rearrangement combines TRBV4-3 with TRBJ2-7, with the D gene uncertain. The source material was peripheral blood. The TCR sequence derives from a man between 40 and 49 years old with acute or convalescent COVID-19. The DNA reads TGCGCCAGCAGCCAAGGTTACAGTTCTGGCTCCTACGAGCAGTACTTC. Translated, this is CASSQGYSSGSYEQYF.